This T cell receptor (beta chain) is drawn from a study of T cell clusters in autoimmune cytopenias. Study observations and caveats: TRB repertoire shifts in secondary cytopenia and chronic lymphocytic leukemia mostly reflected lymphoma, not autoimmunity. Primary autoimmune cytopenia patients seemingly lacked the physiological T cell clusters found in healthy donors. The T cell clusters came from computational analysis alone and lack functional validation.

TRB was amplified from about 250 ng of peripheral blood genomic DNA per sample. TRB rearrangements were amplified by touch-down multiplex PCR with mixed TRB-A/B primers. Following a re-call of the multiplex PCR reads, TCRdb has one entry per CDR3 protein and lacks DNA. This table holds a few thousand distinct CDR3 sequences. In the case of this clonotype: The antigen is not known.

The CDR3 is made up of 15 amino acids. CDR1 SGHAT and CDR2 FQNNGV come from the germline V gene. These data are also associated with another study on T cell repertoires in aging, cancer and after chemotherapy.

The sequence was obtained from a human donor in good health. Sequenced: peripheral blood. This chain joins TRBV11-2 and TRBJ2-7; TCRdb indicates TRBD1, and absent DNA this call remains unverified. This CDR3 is CASSLVRGPGYEQYF.